The source of this T cell receptor beta chain is a study of shared clonotypes between healthy human individuals. For the study at large: Researchers drew samples from a couple of women and a few men aged 18 to 49.

Germline loops: CDR1 MNHEY, CDR2 SVGAGI. Trimming left V 2 bases short and J 1 base short, with 5 bases between. The CDR3 is made up of 13 amino acids. Only in-frame clones appear in the TCRdb table, and some are missing; sequencing was by immunoSEQ multiplex PCR. The data hold roughly 550,000 clones, with around 95% observed a single time. Study outcomes and limitations: Generation of non-shared clonotypes was less probable than generation of clonotypes shared by all four donors.

Turning to this clone: The antigen is undetermined. Other nucleotide sequences from this sample produce the same CDR3.

CD45RO-negative, CCR7-selected cells formed the naive CD8 fraction, which excluded terminally differentiated effector memory CD45RA+ cells. The material sequenced was naive CD8+ T cells sorted from blood. The clonotype originates from a woman in her 30s in good health. J is TRBJ1-1 and V is TRBV6-5; D not certain. CDR3 sequence reads: CASSYARNTEAFF. DNA of the CDR3: TGTGCCAGCAGTTACGCCCGGAACACTGAAGCTTTCTTT.